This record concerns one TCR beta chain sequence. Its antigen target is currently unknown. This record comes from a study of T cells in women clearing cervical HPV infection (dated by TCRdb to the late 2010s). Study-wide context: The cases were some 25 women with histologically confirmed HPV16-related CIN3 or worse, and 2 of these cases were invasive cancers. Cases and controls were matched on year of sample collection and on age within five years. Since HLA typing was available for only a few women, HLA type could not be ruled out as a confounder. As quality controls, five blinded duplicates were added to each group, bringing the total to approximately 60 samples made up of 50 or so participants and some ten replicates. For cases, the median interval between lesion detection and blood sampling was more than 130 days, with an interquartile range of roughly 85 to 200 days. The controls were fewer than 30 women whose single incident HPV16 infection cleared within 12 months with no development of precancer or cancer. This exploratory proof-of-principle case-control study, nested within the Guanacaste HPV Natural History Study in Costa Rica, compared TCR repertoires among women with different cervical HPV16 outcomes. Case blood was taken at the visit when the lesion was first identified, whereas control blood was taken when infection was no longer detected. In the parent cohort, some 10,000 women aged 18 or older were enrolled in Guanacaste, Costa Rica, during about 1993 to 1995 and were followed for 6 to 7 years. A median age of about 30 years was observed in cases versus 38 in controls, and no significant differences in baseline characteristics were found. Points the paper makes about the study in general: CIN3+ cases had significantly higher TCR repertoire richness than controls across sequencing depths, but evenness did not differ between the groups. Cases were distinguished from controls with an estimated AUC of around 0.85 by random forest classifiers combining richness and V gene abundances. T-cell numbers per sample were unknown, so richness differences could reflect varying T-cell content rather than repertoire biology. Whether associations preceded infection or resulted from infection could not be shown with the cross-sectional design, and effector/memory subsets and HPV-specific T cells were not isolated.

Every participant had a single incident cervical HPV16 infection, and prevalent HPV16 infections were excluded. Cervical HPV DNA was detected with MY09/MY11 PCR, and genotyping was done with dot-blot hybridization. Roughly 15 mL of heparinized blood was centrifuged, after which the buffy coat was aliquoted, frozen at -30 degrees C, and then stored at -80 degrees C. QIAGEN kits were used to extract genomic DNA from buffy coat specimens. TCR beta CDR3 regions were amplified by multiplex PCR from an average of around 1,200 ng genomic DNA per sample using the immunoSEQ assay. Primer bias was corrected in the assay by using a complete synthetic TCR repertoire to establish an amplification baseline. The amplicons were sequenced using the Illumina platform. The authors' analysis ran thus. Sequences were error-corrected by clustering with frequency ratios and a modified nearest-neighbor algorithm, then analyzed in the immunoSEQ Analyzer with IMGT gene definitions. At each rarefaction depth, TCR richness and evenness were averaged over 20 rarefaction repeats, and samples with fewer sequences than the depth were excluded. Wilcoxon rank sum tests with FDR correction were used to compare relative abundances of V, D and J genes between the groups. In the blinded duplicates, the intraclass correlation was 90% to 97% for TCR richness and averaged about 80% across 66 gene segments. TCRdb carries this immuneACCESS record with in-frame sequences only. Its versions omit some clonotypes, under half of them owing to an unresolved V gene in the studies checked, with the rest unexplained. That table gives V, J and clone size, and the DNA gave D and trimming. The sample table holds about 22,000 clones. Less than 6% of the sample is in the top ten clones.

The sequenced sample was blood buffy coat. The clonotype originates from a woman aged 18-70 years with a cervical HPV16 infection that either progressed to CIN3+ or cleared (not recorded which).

CDR3 loop: CASRGRDNNQPQYF. CDR3 DNA, as far as it was read: TGTGCCAGCAGGGGCCGGGACAACAATCAGCCG. The sequence joins TRBV2 to TRBJ2-3; TRBD1 is a weak D gene call, 6 bases matching. The read terminates 3 residues before the CDR3 end, so the remaining end is supplied by the germline J gene. CDR1 SNHLY and CDR2 FYNNEI are derived from the germline V gene. There are 14 amino acids in the CDR3, from cysteine to phenylalanine inclusive. Only the CDR3 bases that were read are kept: 33 of them, in frame from base 1.